What follows are 5 T cell receptor beta chains derived from one specimen sequenced in a study of T-cell reconstitution after alpha-beta-depleted transplantation in children. Library preparation (for TCRbeta) was performed with unique molecular identifiers. TCRdb recomputed calls from the PCR reads with MiXCR, one row per CDR3 protein. Altogether roughly 49,000 distinct CDR3 sequences are present, 7.5% to 10% being singletons, with the ten largest covering 27%. This specimen was PBMCs, mostly from graft donor cells, taken 60 days after TCRalphabeta/CD19-depleted stem cell transplant. These receptors all come from a male patient under 10 years old who had a stem cell transplant for chronic granulomatous disease, so the T cells may come from the graft donor.

In its sample, this clonotype was seen many times. This chain uses TRBV7-9 with TRBJ2-7; 9 bases agree with TRBD2. V trimming: 3 bases; J trimming: 2 bases; junction bases outside the gene matches: 5. CDR3 length: 15 residues. CDR1 SEHNR and CDR2 FQNEAQ come from the germline V gene (reference sequence). As DNA, the CDR3 is TGTGCCAGCAGCTTTGGGGCGGGAGGGCCCTACGAGCAGTACTTC. Translation gives CASSFGAGGPYEQYF.

Details on this clonotype: It may be a read error: a sequence one base away is much more abundant. Since no conserved phenylalanine or tryptophan closes the CDR3, a read error is the likely cause. The gene calls are TRBV20-1 and TRBJ2-7; TRBD1 might be the D (6 bases). Trimming shortened V by 1 base and J by 2 bases, and 12 bases separated the two germline ends. CDR3 length equals 14 residues. Germline CDR1 reads DFQATT; CDR2 reads SNEGSKA (reference sequence). This chain's CDR3 is CSARGDTGPYEQYY. DNA of the CDR3: TGCAGTGCTAGAGGGGACACCGGACCCTACGAGCAGTACTAC.

Comment on this clonotype: This could be a read error, since a much larger clone is one nucleotide away. The chain carries TRBV20-1 and TRBJ2-7; D is unclear. The V end lost 7 bases, the J end lost 1 base, and 11 bases lay between the germline ends. This CDR3 comprises 12 residues. CDR1 and CDR2 from the germline V gene are DFQATT and SNEGSKA (reference sequence). The CDR3 nucleotides are TGCAGTGTGGAACGGATATCCTACGAGCAGTACTTC. Translation: CSVERISYEQYF.

The rearrangement joins TRBV2 to TRBJ2-6; D is unclear. V was shortened by 7 bases and J by 0 bases, with 10 bases between the two germline ends. This CDR3 region has 15 residues. Germline CDR1 SNHLY, CDR2 FYNNEI. CDR3 bases: TGTGCCAGCACAGCGACACTCTCTGGGGCCAACGTCCTGACTTTC. This sequence encodes CASTATLSGANVLTF. The full variable domain, rest sourced from reference TRBV2 and TRBJ2-6, is EPEVTQTPSHQVTQMGQEVILRCVPISNHLYFYWYRQILGQKVEFLVSFYNNEISEKSEIFDDQFSVERPDGSNFTLKIRSTKLEDSAMYFCASTATLSGANVLTFGAGSRLTVL.

This clonotype was counted many times. This rearrangement joins TRBV19 to TRBJ2-5; the match to TRBD1 covers 10 bases. Germline CDR1 reads LNHDA; CDR2 reads SQIVND (reference sequence). The CDR3 runs 16 residues. The V segment lost 5 bases and the J segment 0 bases; nucleotides outside the gene matches: 6. CDR3 nucleotide sequence: TGTGCCAGTAGTCCTGGGACAGGGGCGTACCAAGAGACCCAGTACTTC. Its translation: CASSPGTGAYQETQYF. Full variable domain (remainder filled in from reference TRBV19 and TRBJ2-5): DGGITQSPKYLFRKEGQNVTLSCEQNLNHDAMYWYRQDPGQGLRLIYYSQIVNDFQKGDIAEGYSVSREKKESFPLTVTSAQKNPTAFYLCASSPGTGAYQETQYFGPGTRLLVL.